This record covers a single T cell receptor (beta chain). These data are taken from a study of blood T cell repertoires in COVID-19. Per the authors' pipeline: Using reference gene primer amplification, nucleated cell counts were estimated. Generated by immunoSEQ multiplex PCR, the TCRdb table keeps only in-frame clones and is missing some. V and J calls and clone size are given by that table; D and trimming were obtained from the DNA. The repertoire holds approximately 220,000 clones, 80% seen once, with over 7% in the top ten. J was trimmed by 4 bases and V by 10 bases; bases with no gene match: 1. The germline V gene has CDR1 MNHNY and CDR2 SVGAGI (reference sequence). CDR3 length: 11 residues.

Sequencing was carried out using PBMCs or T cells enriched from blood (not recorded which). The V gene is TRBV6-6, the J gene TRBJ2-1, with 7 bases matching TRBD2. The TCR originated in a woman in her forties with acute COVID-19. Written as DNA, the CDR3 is TGTGCCATGGGGGGGTACAATGAGCAGTTCTTC. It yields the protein CAMGGYNEQFF.